The 14 T cell receptor beta chains given below trace back to one sample, sequenced in a study of Ad26.COV2.S vaccination and SARS-CoV-2 variants. The method was immunoSEQ multiplex PCR; TCRdb's version includes in-frame clones alone and lacks a portion of them. The table lists around 170,000 clones, 87% of them singletons. Sequenced here: peripheral blood, sampled after recovery from COVID-19. These receptors all stem from a human donor who had recovered from COVID-19.

V is TRBV25-1 and J is TRBJ1-6; 8 nucleotides line up with TRBD1. V gave up 8 bases and J gave up 7 bases; unmatched junction bases: 10. CDR3 length: 15 amino acids. Germline V CDR1 and CDR2: MGHDK, SYGVNS. CDR3 loop: CASQGAGRENSPLHF. The CDR3 nucleotides are TGTGCCAGCCAGGGGGCAGGTAGAGAGAATTCACCCCTCCACTTT.

The chain has TRBV28 and TRBJ1-2; no clear D. Germline V lookup: CDR1 MDHEN, CDR2 SYDVKM. Between the trimmed V and J ends, which lost 1 base and 5 bases, there was a span of 8 bases. The CDR3 contains 13 residues. CDR3 protein: CASSLFGGYGYTF. DNA of the CDR3: TGTGCCAGCAGTTTATTCGGCGGGTATGGCTACACCTTC.

J is TRBJ1-1 and V is TRBV19; D unresolved. Germline CDR1 reads LNHDA; CDR2 reads SQIVND (reference sequence). The length of the CDR3 is 14 residues. V lost 1 base to trimming and J lost 1 base, with 7 bases between them. CDR3 loop: CASSIVGPNTEAFF. CDR3 DNA: TGTGCCAGTAGTATAGTTGGACCGAACACTGAAGCTTTCTTT.

This rearrangement joins TRBV6-6 to TRBJ1-6; TRBD1 might be the D (5 bases). Germline V gene lookup returns CDR1 MNHNY and CDR2 SVGAGI (reference sequence). The CDR3 sequence is 16 residues long. Trimming removed 0 bases from V and 10 bases from J, with 16 bases in between. CDR3: CASSYSAEGNRSPLHF. The DNA for the CDR3 is TGTGCCAGCAGTTACTCGGCAGAGGGGAATCGATCACCCCTCCACTTT.

This chain uses TRBV29-1 with TRBJ2-7, with a weak D call TRBD1 (6 bases). This CDR3 comprises 16 residues. Germline V gives CDR1 SQVTM, CDR2 ANQGSEA. The chain's CDR3 is CTPGPGAGKDNYEQYF. CDR3 coding DNA: TGCACCCCTGGACCAGGGGCCGGGAAGGATAACTACGAGCAGTACTTC.

The chain recombines TRBV5-1 with TRBJ2-7; 9 bases are a match to TRBD2. Germline-derived CDR1 and CDR2 are SGHRS and YFSETQ. The length of the CDR3 is 15 residues. The J segment lost 2 bases and the V segment lost 0 bases, leaving 3 bases of the junction unmatched. For the CDR3, the DNA is TGCGCCAGCAGCTTGGGGGCGGGAGGGCCCTACGAGCAGTACTTC. This gives the protein CASSLGAGGPYEQYF.

This rearrangement joins TRBV2 to TRBJ2-7; D is possibly TRBD1 (5 bases). V shed 7 bases and J shed 3 bases, with 16 bases lying between them. The V gene's germline CDR1 is SNHLY and CDR2 FYNNEI. There are 14 residues in the CDR3. As DNA, the CDR3 is TGTGCCAGCAATACCCAGGGCGATAACTACGAGCAGTACTTC. Residues: CASNTQGDNYEQYF.

In its sample, this clone was seen a few times. The chain couples TRBV2 to TRBJ2-6; D might be TRBD1 or TRBD2, each matching 5 bases. Germline values: CDR1 SNHLY, CDR2 FYNNEI. Trimming removed 8 bases at V and 10 bases at J, with 18 bases between. The CDR3 spans 14 residues. The chain's CDR3 is CASRGTGQGNVLTF. CDR3 nucleotide sequence: TGTGCCAGCCGGGGCACAGGCCAGGGAAACGTCCTGACTTTC.

This chain connects TRBV19 to TRBJ1-2, with D unclear. The CDR3 is 15 residues long. The V gene lost 7 bases and the J gene lost 4 bases, with 19 bases spanning the gap. CDR1 is LNHDA and CDR2 is SQIVND in the germline V gene (reference sequence). The CDR3 DNA reads as TGTGCCAGTACCGCGCCCCCTCGGGTATTCTATGGCTACACCTTC. Protein sequence: CASTAPPRVFYGYTF.

This chain joins TRBV5-1 and TRBJ2-7; 9 positions agree with TRBD1. Germline values: CDR1 SGHRS, CDR2 YFSETQ. Trimming at V came to 1 base and at J to 3 bases, leaving 5 bases not matched to a gene. CDR3 length equals 15 residues. The CDR3 region has the DNA TGCGCCAGCAGCTTGATGGGACAGGGAGGCTACGAGCAGTACTTC. It yields the protein CASSLMGQGGYEQYF.

The chain employs TRBV7-2 and TRBJ1-2; possibly TRBD1 for D (6 bases). The CDR3 sequence is 16 residues long. The germline V gene has CDR1 SGHTA and CDR2 FQGNSA. The V end lost 6 bases, the J end lost 12 bases, and 29 bases lay between the germline ends. CDR3 nucleotides: TGTGCCAGCAGGGACATCGCTGAACAGGGTAGAGTGGCCCACACCTTC. Translating it yields CASRDIAEQGRVAHTF.

The V gene is TRBV2, the J gene TRBJ1-1, with 10 bases identical to TRBD1. There are 15 residues in the CDR3. V lost 11 bases to trimming and J lost 1 base; unmatched junction nucleotides: 10. CDR1 SNHLY and CDR2 FYNNEI come from the germline V gene. CDR3 sequence: CAGSTGGMRNTEAFF. For the CDR3, the DNA is TGTGCCGGCTCGACAGGGGGCATGCGGAACACTGAAGCTTTCTTT.

The CDR3 sequence is CASSQDRRGTNYGYTF. CDR3 nucleotides: TGTGCCAGCAGCCAAGACCGAAGAGGAACTAACTATGGCTACACCTTC. The rearrangement links TRBV14 to TRBJ1-2; D unresolved. Deletions cut 0 bases from V and 0 bases from J, with 11 bases between. The V gene's germline CDR1 is SGHDN and CDR2 FVKESK. The CDR3 spans 16 residues.

The chain joins TRBV4-1 to TRBJ2-1, with 10 bases that match TRBD2. The CDR3 sequence is 20 residues long. V shed 0 bases and J 0 bases; nucleotides not matched to a gene: 11. Germline V gene sequence: CDR1 MGHRA, CDR2 YSYEKL. The CDR3 DNA sequence: TGCGCCAGCAGCCAAGAAACTTCAGCGGGAGGGCCTATCTCCTACAATGAGCAGTTCTTC. This sequence encodes CASSQETSAGGPISYNEQFF.